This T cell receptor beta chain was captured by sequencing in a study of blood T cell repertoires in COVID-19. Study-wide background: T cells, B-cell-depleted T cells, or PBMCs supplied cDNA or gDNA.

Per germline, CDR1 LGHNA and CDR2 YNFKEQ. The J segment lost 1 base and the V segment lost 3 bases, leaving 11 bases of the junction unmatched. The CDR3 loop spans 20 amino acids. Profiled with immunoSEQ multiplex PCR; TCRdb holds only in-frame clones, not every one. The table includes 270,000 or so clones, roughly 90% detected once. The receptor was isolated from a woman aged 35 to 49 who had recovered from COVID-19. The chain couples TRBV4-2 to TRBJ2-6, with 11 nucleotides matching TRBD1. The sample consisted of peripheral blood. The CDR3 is CASSHLLGQGAWSGANVLTF. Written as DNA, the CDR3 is TGTGCCAGCAGCCATCTCCTCGGACAGGGGGCTTGGTCTGGGGCCAACGTCCTGACTTTC.